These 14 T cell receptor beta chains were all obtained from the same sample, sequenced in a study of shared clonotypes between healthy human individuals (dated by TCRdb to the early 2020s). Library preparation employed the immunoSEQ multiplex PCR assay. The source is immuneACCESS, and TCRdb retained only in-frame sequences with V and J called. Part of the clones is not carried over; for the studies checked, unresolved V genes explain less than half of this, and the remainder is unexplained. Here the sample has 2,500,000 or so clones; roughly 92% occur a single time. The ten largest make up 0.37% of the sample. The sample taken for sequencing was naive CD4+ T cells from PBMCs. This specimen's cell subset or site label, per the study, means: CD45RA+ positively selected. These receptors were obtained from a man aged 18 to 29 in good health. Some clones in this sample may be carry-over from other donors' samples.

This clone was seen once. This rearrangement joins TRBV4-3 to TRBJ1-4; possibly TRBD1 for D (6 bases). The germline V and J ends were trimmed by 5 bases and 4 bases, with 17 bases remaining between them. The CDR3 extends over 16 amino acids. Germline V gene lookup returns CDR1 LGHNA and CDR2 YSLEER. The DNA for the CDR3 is TGCGCCAGCAGCGATTTGCGGGGGCGCGTTAATGAAAAACTGTTTTTT. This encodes CASSDLRGRVNEKLFF.

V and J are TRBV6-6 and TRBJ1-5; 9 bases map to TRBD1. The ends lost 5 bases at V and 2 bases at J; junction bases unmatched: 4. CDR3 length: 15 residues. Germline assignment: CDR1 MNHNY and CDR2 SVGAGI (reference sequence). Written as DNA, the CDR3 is TGTGCCAGCAGTCTAAGGACAGGGGGCAATCAGCCCCAGCATTTT. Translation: CASSLRTGGNQPQHF.

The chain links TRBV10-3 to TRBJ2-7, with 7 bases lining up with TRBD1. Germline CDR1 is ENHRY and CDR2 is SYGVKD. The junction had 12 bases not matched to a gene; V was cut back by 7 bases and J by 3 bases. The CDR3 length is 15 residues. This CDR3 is CAINKTGTANYEQYF. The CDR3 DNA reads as TGTGCCATCAACAAGACCGGGACAGCAAACTACGAGCAGTACTTC.

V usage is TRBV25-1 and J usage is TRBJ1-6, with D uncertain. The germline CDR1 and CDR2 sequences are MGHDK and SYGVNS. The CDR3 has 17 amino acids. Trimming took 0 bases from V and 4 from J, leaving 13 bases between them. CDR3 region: CASSEYKSPSYNSPLHF. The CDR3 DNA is TGTGCCAGCAGTGAATATAAAAGCCCATCTTATAATTCACCCCTCCACTTT. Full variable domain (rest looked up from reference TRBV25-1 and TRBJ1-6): EADIYQTPRYLVIGTGKKITLECSQTMGHDKMYWYQQDPGMELHLIHYSYGVNSTEKGDLSSESTVSRIRTEHFPLTLESARPSHTSQYLCASSEYKSPSYNSPLHFGNGTRLTVT.

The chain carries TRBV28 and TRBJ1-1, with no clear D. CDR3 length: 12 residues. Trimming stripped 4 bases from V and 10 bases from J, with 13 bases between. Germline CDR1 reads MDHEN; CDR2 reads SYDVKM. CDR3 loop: CASSYRGARAFF. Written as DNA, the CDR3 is TGTGCCAGCAGTTACCGCGGTGCTAGAGCTTTCTTT.

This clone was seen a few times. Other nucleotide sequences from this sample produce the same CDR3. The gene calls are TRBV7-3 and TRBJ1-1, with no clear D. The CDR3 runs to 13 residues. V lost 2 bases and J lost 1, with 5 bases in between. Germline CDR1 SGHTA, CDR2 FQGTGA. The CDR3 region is CASSLSGNTEAFF. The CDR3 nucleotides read TGTGCCAGCAGCTTATCTGGGAACACTGAAGCTTTCTTT.

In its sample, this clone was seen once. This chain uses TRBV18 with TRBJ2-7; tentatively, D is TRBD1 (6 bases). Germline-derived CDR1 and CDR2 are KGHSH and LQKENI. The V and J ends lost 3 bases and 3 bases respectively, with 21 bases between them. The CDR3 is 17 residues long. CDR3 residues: CASSPPELDSVGYEQYF. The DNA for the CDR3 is TGTGCCAGCTCACCCCCGGAGTTGGACAGTGTAGGCTACGAGCAGTACTTC.

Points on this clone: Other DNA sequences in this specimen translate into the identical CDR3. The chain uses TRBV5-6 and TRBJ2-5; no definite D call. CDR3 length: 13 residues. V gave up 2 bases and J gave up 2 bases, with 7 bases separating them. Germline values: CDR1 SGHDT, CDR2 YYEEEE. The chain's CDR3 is CASSLRSQETQYF. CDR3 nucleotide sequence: TGTGCCAGCAGCTTACGTTCTCAAGAGACCCAGTACTTC.

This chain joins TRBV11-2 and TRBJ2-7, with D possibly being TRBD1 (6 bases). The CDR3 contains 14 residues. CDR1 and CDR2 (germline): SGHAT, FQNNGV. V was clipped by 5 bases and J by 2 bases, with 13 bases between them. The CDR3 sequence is CASSHRTATYEQYF. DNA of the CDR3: TGTGCCAGCAGCCACCGGACAGCCACCTACGAGCAGTACTTC. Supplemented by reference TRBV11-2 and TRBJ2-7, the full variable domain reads EAGVAQSPRYKIIEKRQSVAFWCNPISGHATLYWYQQILGQGPKLLIQFQNNGVVDDSQLPKDRFSAERLKGVDSTLKIQPAKLEDSAVYLCASSHRTATYEQYFGPGTRLTVT.

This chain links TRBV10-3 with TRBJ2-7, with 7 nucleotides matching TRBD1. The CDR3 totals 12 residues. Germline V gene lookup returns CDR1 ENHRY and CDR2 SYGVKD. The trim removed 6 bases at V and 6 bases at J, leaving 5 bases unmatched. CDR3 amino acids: CAIRTDRVEQYF. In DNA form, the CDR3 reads TGTGCCATCAGGACAGACAGGGTCGAGCAGTACTTC.

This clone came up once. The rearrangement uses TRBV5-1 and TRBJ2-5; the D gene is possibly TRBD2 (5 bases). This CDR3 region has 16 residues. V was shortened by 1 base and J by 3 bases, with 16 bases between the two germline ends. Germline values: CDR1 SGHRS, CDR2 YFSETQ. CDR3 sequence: CASSLSPGSVEETQYF. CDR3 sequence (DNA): TGCGCCAGCAGCTTGTCCCCCGGTAGCGTGGAAGAGACCCAGTACTTC.

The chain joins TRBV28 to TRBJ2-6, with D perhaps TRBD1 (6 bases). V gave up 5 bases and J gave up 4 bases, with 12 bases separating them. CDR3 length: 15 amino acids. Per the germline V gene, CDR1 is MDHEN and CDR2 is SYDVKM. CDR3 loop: CASSQGSTGANVLTF. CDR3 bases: TGTGCCAGCAGTCAGGGGTCCACCGGGGCCAACGTCCTGACTTTC.

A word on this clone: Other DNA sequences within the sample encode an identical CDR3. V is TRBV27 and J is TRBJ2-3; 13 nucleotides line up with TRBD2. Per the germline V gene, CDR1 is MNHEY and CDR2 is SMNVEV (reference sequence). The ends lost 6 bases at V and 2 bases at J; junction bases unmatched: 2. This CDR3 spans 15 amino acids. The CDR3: CASSGTSGTTDTQYF. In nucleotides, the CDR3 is TGTGCCAGCAGCGGGACTAGCGGGACCACAGATACGCAGTATTTT.

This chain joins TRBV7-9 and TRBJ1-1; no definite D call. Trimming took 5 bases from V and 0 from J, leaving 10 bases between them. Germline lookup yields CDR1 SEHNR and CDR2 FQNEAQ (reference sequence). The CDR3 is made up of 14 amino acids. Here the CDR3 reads CASSPQVLNTEAFF. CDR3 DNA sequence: TGTGCCAGCAGCCCCCAAGTCCTGAACACTGAAGCTTTCTTT.